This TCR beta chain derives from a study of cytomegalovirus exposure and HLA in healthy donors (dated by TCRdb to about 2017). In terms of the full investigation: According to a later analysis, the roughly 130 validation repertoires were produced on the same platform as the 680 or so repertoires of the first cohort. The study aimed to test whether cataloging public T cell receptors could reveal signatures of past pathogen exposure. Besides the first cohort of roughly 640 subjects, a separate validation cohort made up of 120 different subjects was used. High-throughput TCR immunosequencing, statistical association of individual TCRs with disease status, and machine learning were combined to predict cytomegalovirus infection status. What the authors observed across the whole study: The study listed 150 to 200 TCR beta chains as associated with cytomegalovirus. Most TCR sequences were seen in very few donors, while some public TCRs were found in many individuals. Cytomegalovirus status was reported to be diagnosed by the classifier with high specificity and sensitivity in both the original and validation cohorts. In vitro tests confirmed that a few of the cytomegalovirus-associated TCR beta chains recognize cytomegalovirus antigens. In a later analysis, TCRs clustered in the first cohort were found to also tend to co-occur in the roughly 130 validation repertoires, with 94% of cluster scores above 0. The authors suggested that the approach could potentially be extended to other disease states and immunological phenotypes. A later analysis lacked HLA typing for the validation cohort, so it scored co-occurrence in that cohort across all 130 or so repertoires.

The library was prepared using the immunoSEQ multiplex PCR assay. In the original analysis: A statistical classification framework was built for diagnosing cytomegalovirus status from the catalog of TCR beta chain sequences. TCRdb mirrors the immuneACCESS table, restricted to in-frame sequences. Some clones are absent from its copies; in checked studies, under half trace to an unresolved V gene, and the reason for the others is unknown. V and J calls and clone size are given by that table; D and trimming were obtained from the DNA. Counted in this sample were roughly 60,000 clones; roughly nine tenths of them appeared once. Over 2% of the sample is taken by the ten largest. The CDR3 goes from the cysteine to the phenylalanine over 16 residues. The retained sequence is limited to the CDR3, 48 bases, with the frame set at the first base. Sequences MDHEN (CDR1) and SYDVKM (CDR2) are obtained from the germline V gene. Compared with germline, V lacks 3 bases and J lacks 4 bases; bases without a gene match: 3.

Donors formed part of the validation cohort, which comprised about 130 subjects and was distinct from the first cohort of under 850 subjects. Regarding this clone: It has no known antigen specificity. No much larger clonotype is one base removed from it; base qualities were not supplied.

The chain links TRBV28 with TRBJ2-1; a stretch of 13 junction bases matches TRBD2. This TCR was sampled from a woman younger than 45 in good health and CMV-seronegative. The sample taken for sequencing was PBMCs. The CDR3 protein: CASSLGTSGEYNEQFF. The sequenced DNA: TGTGCCAGCAGTTTGGGGACTAGCGGGGAATACAATGAGCAGTTCTTC.